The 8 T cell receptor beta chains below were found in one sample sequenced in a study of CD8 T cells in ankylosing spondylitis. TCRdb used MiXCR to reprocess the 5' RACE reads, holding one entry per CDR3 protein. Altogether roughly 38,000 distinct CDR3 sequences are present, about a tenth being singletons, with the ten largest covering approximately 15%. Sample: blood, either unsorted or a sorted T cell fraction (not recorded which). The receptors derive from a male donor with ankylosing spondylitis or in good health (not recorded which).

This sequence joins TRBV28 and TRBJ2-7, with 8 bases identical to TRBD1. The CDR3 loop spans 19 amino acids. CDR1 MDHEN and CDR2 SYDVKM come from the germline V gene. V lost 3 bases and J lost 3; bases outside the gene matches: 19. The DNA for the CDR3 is TGTGCCAGCAGTTTGCGGGCCGGGGGACCCACAGGGGGGAGCTACGAGCAGTACTTC. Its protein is CASSLRAGGPTGGSYEQYF. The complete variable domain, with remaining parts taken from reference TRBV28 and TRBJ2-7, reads DVKVTQSSRYLVKRTGEKVFLECVQDMDHENMFWYRQDPGLGLRLIYFSYDVKMKEKGDIPEGYSVSREKKERFSLILESASTNQTSMYLCASSLRAGGPTGGSYEQYFGPGTRLTVT.

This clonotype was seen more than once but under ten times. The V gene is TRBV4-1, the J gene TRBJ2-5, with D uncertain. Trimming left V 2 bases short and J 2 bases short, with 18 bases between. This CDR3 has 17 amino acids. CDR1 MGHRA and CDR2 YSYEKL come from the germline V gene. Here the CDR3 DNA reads TGCGCCAGCAGCCAACTCTGGGAATCGGAAACACAAGAGACCCAGTACTTC. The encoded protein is CASSQLWESETQETQYF.

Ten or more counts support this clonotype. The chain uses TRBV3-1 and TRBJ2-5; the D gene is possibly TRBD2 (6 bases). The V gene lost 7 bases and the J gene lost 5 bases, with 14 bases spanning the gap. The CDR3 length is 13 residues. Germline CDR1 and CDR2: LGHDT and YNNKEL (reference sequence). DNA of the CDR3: TGTGCCAGCACAAATAGCGGCGGCGAGACCCAGTACTTC. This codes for CASTNSGGETQYF.

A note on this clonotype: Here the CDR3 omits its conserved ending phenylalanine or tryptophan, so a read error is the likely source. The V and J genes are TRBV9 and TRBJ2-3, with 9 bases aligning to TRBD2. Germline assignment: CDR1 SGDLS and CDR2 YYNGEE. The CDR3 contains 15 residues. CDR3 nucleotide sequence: TGTGCCAGCAGCGTAAAAGCGGGAGGCACGGATACGCAGTATTCT. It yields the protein CASSVKAGGTDTQYS.

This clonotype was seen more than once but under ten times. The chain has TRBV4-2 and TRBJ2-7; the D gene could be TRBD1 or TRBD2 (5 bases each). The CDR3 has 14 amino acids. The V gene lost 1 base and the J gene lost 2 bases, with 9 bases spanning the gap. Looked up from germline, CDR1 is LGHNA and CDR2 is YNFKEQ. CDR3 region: CASSQVRDPYEQYF. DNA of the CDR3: TGTGCCAGCAGCCAAGTTAGGGACCCCTACGAGCAGTACTTC.

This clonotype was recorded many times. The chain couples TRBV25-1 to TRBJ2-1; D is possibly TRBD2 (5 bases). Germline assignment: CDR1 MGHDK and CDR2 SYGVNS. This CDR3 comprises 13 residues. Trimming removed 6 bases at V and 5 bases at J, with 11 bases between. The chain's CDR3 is CASSFIGDNEQFF. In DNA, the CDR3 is TGTGCCAGCAGCTTTATCGGGGACAATGAGCAGTTCTTC.

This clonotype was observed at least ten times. The CDR3 DNA reads TGTGCCAGCAGTCATGGAAGATCTTATAATTCACCCCTCCACTTT. Amino acids: CASSHGRSYNSPLHF. The chain has TRBV27 and TRBJ1-6; no reliable D call. Trimming shortened V by 5 bases and J by 4 bases, and 12 bases separated the two germline ends. The germline gives CDR1 MNHEY, CDR2 SMNVEV (reference sequence). The CDR3 spans 15 residues.

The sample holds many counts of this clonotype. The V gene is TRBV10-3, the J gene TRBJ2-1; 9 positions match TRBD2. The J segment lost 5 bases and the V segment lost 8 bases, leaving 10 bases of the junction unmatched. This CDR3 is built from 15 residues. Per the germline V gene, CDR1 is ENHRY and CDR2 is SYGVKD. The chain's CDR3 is CAIGAHSGGNNEQFF. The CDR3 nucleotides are TGTGCCATCGGGGCCCATAGCGGGGGAAACAATGAGCAGTTCTTC.